These 9 T cell receptor beta chains were all obtained from the same sample, sequenced in a study of blood T cell repertoires in COVID-19. The table came from immunoSEQ multiplex PCR; TCRdb's copy has only in-frame clones and leaves some out. The data show 140,000 to 150,000 clones, about 87% seen once. Input material: peripheral blood. Every receptor here comes from a woman aged 50 to 60 with acute or convalescent COVID-19.

The chain combines TRBV10-1 with TRBJ1-2; the D gene is possibly TRBD1 (5 bases). The CDR3 covers 13 residues. V lost 2 bases and J 3 bases, leaving 7 bases between the germline ends. Per the germline V gene, CDR1 is WNHNN and CDR2 is SYGVQD (reference sequence). In DNA, the CDR3 is TGCGCCAGCAGTGAGGACAGCTACTATGGCTACACCTTC. This translates into CASSEDSYYGYTF.

In its sample, this clone was seen once. This sequence joins TRBV6-5 and TRBJ2-1; tentative D call: TRBD2 (7 bases). The CDR3 spans 16 residues. The germline CDR1 and CDR2 sequences are MNHEY and SVGAGI. V was pared by 2 bases and J by 0 bases, with 11 bases between. CDR3 DNA: TGTGCCAGCAGTTACGAAGGGGGGGGCTCCTACAATGAGCAGTTCTTC. Its translation is CASSYEGGGSYNEQFF.

This sequence joins TRBV7-9 and TRBJ1-4; D is undetermined. Between the trimmed V and J ends, which lost 5 bases and 3 bases, there was a span of 7 bases. Per the germline V gene, CDR1 is SEHNR and CDR2 is FQNEAQ (reference sequence). CDR3 length equals 13 residues. CDR3 bases: TGTGCCAGCAGCACCTATGCTAATGAAAAACTGTTTTTT. Its translation: CASSTYANEKLFF. Complete variable domain (other parts from reference TRBV7-9 and TRBJ1-4): DTGVSQNPRHKITKRGQNVTFRCDPISEHNRLYWYRQTLGQGPEFLTYFQNEAQLEKSRLLSDRFSAERPKGSFSTLEIQRTEQGDSAMYLCASSTYANEKLFFGSGTQLSVL.

This clone has a single count. The chain employs TRBV18 and TRBJ1-2; tentatively, D is TRBD1 (6 bases). Between the trimmed V and J ends, which lost 3 bases and 7 bases, there was a span of 15 bases. The CDR3 is made up of 14 amino acids. CDR1 is KGHSH and CDR2 is LQKENI in the germline V gene. CDR3 nucleotide sequence: TGTGCCAGCTCACCCGCTACAGGGTTGGGTGGCTACACCTTC. This codes for CASSPATGLGGYTF.

The CDR3 coding sequence is TGTGCCAGCAGTCCGGCCCGGGTCGAGTCTGGCTACACCTTC. Translating it yields CASSPARVESGYTF. The chain is built from TRBV4-2 and TRBJ1-2; D remains unclear. V lost 6 bases and J lost 7, with 18 bases in between. Germline V lookup: CDR1 LGHNA, CDR2 YNFKEQ. There are 14 residues in the CDR3.

The rearrangement joins TRBV21-1 to TRBJ2-1; the D call TRBD2 from the table was never checked on the DNA. TRBV21-1 is annotated as a pseudogene. The CDR3 has 15 amino acids. The CDR3 region has the DNA TGTGCCAGCAGCAATCTAGCGGGGGACTACAATGAGCAGTTCTTC. This sequence encodes CASSNLAGDYNEQFF.

This clone was recorded a few times. V usage is TRBV2 and J usage is TRBJ1-4; D gene unclear. The CDR3 covers 15 residues. Germline V gene data show CDR1 as SNHLY and CDR2 as FYNNEI. V lost 6 bases to trimming and J lost 5 bases, with 16 bases between them. The CDR3 DNA is TGTGCCAGCAGAGAGGGAAGAGGAGTAAATGAAAAACTGTTTTTT. Translating it yields CASREGRGVNEKLFF.

The CDR3 is CASSLGAWGRNQPQHF. The CDR3 coding sequence is TGTGCCAGCAGCTTAGGGGCGTGGGGGCGAAATCAGCCCCAGCATTTT. The gene calls are TRBV7-8 and TRBJ1-5; possible D gene TRBD1, 6 bases. Trimming left V 1 base short and J 4 bases short, with 14 bases between. Germline CDR1 SGHVS, CDR2 FQNEAQ. The CDR3 covers 16 residues. Combining the CDR3 with reference TRBV7-8 and TRBJ1-5 gives the whole variable domain GAGVSQSPRYKVAKRGQDVALRCDPISGHVSLFWYQQALGQGPEFLTYFQNEAQLDKSGLPSDRFFAERPEGSVSTLKIQRTQQEDSAVYLCASSLGAWGRNQPQHFGDGTRLSIL.

This clone has only one observation. V gene TRBV21-1 combines with J gene TRBJ2-5; the D call TRBD2 from the table was never checked on the DNA. The J call may be wrong; the DNA end is better matched by TRBJ2-7. TRBV21-1 is a listed pseudogene. CDR3 length equals 18 residues. In DNA, the CDR3 is TGTGCCAGCAGCAAATTGACGACTAGCGGGGGGCTTTCCTACGAGCAGTACTTC. Residues: CASSKLTTSGGLSYEQYF.